At least ten counts were recorded for the clone carrying this T cell receptor (beta chain). Its cognate antigen is unknown. RNA transcripts were the template for amplifying TCR beta CDR3 regions. RT-PCR in the first round (using the HTBI primer set) targeted the TCR CDR3. TCRdb processed the multiplex PCR reads anew with MiXCR; each CDR3 protein has one entry. The sample comprises 550,000 to 700,000 distinct CDR3 sequences, roughly 15% of which are singletons, and around 4.5% rests with the top ten. After removal of 0 bases from V and 4 bases from J, the junction contained 3 bases not matched to a gene. Per the germline V gene, CDR1 is SQVTM and CDR2 is ANQGSEA. The CDR3 covers 14 residues. The data derive from a study of T cells in Graves' hyperthyroidism and ophthalmopathy. Background on the study: Peripheral blood was obtained at initial diagnosis, preceding any treatment. Findings and caveats of the study: The model made its ophthalmopathy prediction, and onset followed a median 6.5 months later.

Diagnoses were established using clinical symptoms, serum thyroxine and TRAb, thyroid ultrasound and orbital computed tomography. The source material was blood. The clonotype comes from a woman aged 35 to 49 with Graves' ophthalmopathy. This sequence joins TRBV29-1 and TRBJ2-5; the match to TRBD1 covers 9 bases. CDR3 in amino acids: CSVEDLTGGETQYF. The CDR3 nucleotides are TGCAGCGTTGAAGACCTGACAGGGGGAGAGACCCAGTACTTC.